This paragraph covers one TCR beta chain sequence. There are many counts of this clonotype. Its specific antigen is unknown. There are no base qualities to consult, and no much larger clone falls within one base. The source of the sample is a study of early T cells in non-severe SARS-CoV-2 infection (TCRdb year 2021). Notes on the research overall: Because TCR sequencing was done on bulk RNA from unsorted whole blood, the alpha and beta chains could not be paired.

Study-level results and caveats: VDJdb matching was skewed toward anti-spike CD8 responses and likely underestimated virus-specific expansions, missing private and CD4 specificities.

The study was a case-control design nested within a healthcare worker cohort in London, UK, with weekly nasopharyngeal swab PCR tests and blood sampling. Healthcare workers were recruited during the week of the UK lockdown, between 23 and 31 March 2020, and followed weekly for up to 16 weeks. Clipping removes 8 bases from V and 6 bases from J, with 8 as the unmatched junction base count. Based on the germline V gene, the CDR1 and CDR2 sequences are SNHLY and FYNNEI. From the cysteine up to the phenylalanine, the CDR3 has a length of 14 residues. Of all the DNA, just the CDR3 is kept, 42 bases in frame from base 1. The library was prepared using 5' RACE. For sequencing, a NextSeq 500 was employed. In the TCR library protocol, unique molecular identifiers were attached to individual cDNA molecules to correct for PCR bias and sequencing error. Sequencing covered both TCR alpha and beta chains, and within each sample the abundances of alpha and beta sequences were tightly co-correlated. The published analysis was carried out like this. Decombinator V4 was used to perform V gene, J gene and CDR3 annotation of TCR sequences. TCRs were defined as expanded if a significant change between any two time points was detected under a Poisson model with p below 0.0001. Abundances of TCRs were expressed as counts per million after normalisation to the total number of TCRs sequenced in each sample. MAIT TCRs were defined by TRAV1-2 paired with TRAJ12, TRAJ20 or TRAJ33, and iNKT TCRs by TRAV10 paired with TRAJ18. VDJdb, accessed 1 November 2021, was searched for CMV, EBV and SARS-CoV-2 annotated TCRs, with TCRs annotated for multiple antigens excluded. TCRdb reran the public reads through fastp at Q25 and MiXCR, keeping productive beta chains. Each CDR3 protein gets just one entry, which takes the most common genes and DNA from the rows behind it. It is TCRdb's table, rather than the study itself, that gives the V and J calls and clone size. This sample has about 77,000 distinct CDR3 sequences in its table, and less than 5.5% of those were observed once. Under 8% of the sample belongs to the ten largest clones.

This material consisted of whole blood, taken at baseline. This TCR came from an adult who was a healthcare worker with PCR-confirmed SARS-CoV-2 infection or an uninfected control (not recorded which). Rearrangement joined TRBV2 to TRBJ2-1, with TRBD2 identical over 9 junction bases. In nucleotides, the sequence is TGTGCCAGCCATGGGACTAGCCTGCTCAATGAGCAGTTCTTC. This translates into CASHGTSLLNEQFF.